The 16 T cell receptor beta chains given below trace back to one sample, sequenced in a study of T cells in women clearing cervical HPV infection. The repertoire was sequenced with immunoSEQ multiplex PCR; TCRdb's copy has only in-frame clones and lacks some. The table lists about 34,000 clones. Material: blood buffy coat. The receptors here all came from a woman between 18 and 69 years old with a cervical HPV16 infection that either progressed to CIN3+ or cleared (not recorded which).

Concerning this clone itself: The read ends 3 residues before the CDR3 terminus; that terminus is restored from the germline J gene. The chain joins TRBV7-3 to TRBJ2-5; 12 bases align to TRBD2. Germline V lookup: CDR1 SGHTA, CDR2 FQGTGA. The CDR3 is 17 amino acids. V lost 5 bases, J lost 5 bases, and 12 bases stayed unmatched. Incomplete CDR3 DNA: TGTGCCAGCAGCCCCCGGGCTAGCGGGGGGGCCTGGGAGACC. It codes for CASSPRASGGAWET. The entire CDR3 protein reads CASSPRASGGAWETQYF.

Turning to this clone: The missing CDR3 end, 3 residues past where the read stops, is filled in from the germline J gene. The chain links TRBV6-2 or TRBV6-3 to TRBJ2-7; D is possibly TRBD2 (7 bases). The CDR3 spans 14 residues. The V end was cut by 7 bases, the J end by 2 bases, with 15 bases between. Looked up from germline, CDR1 is MNHEY and CDR2 is SVGEGT. The CDR3 loop is CASTRVGGPYEQYF. The DNA read from the CDR3 is TGTGCCAGCACCCGGGTGGGGGGGCCCTACGAG.

Note on this clone: The observed sequence ends 3 residues before the CDR3 terminus, with the missing tail filled in from the germline J gene. The chain uses TRBV19 and TRBJ1-1, with D possibly being TRBD1 (6 bases). There are 14 residues in the CDR3. Germline CDR1 and CDR2: LNHDA and SQIVND (reference sequence). Trimming shortened V by 4 bases and J by 0 bases, and 9 bases separated the two germline ends. Partial CDR3 DNA: TGTGCCAGTAGTAGGGGGGGCCTGAACACTGAA. It specifies CASSRGGLNTE. The full CDR3 protein reads CASSRGGLNTEAFF. The whole variable domain, remainder taken from reference TRBV19 and TRBJ1-1, is DGGITQSPKYLFRKEGQNVTLSCEQNLNHDAMYWYRQDPGQGLRLIYYSQIVNDFQKGDIAEGYSVSREKKESFPLTVTSAQKNPTAFYLCASSRGGLNTEAFFGQGTRLTVV.

Turning to this clone: The read stops 3 residues short of the end of the CDR3; the missing end is completed from the germline J gene. The V call is TRBV6-2 or TRBV6-3, the J call TRBJ2-1; 10 bases agree with TRBD2. Looked up from germline, CDR1 is MNHEY and CDR2 is SVGEGT. V dropped 6 bases and J dropped 6; count of bases not matched to a gene: 5. The CDR3 contains 14 residues. The CDR3 DNA, read in part, is TGTGCCAGCAGCAAAGCGGGAGGGTTCAATGAG. Residues: CASSKAGGFNE. The full CDR3 sequence reads CASSKAGGFNEQFF.

On this clone: The CDR3 goes on 3 residues after the read ends, and that part is filled in from the germline J gene. The chain couples TRBV20-1 to TRBJ1-1; D is possibly TRBD1 (5 bases). From germline, CDR1 is DFQATT and CDR2 SNEGSKA (reference sequence). The CDR3 extends over 14 amino acids. V dropped 1 base and J dropped 0 bases, with 9 bases sitting between them. The CDR3 bases that were read are TGCAGTGCTAGAGGACCACAGGTGAACACTGAA. Translating it yields CSARGPQVNTE. The complete CDR3 reads CSARGPQVNTEAFF.

On this clone itself: Coverage ceases 3 residues before the CDR3 finishes, and the germline J gene fills in the end. V is TRBV7-6 and J is TRBJ2-1; 8 bases agree with TRBD1. CDR3 length equals 15 residues. The germline V gene has CDR1 SGHVS and CDR2 FNYEAQ. J lost 7 bases, V lost 3 bases, and 8 bases had no gene match. The covered CDR3 bases are TGTGCCAGCAGCTTCCAACCTACAGGGGGAAATGAG. As protein: CASSFQPTGGNE. The full CDR3 reads CASSFQPTGGNEQFF.

Of note for this clone: The read terminates 3 residues ahead of where the CDR3 ends, so the germline J gene completes it. This sequence joins TRBV30 and TRBJ2-5; 9 positions match TRBD1. The germline gives CDR1 GTSNPN, CDR2 SVGIG (reference sequence). V lost 4 bases, J lost 4 bases, and 10 bases stayed unmatched. The CDR3 length is 15 residues. The CDR3 bases that were read are TGTGCCTGGAAACGCTACGGACAGGGGATAGAGACC. It encodes CAWKRYGQGIET. The whole CDR3 sequence is CAWKRYGQGIETQYF.

With regard to this clone: The CDR3 is cut off 3 residues early in the read; its end comes from the germline J gene. J is TRBJ1-1 and V is TRBV30, with D unresolved. Germline-derived CDR1 and CDR2 are GTSNPN and SVGIG (reference sequence). The CDR3 sequence is 12 residues long. Trimming cost V 1 base and J 5 bases, with 8 bases left between them. CDR3 sequence reads: CAWSARGTEAFF. Incomplete CDR3 DNA: TGTGCCTGGAGTGCGCGGGGTACTGAA.

In the case of this clone: The sequenced fragment ends 3 residues before the CDR3 boundary, so the rest is inferred from the germline J gene. The gene calls are TRBV19 and TRBJ2-3, with 7 bases fitting TRBD2. The CDR3 has 14 residues. Germline CDR1 LNHDA, CDR2 SQIVND (reference sequence). After removal of 9 bases from V and 4 bases from J, the junction contained 10 bases not matched to a gene. The chain's CDR3 is CASPPGLTADTQYF. The sequenced part of the CDR3 DNA is TGTGCCAGCCCCCCGGGACTAACAGCAGATACG.

In the case of this clone: The read falls 3 residues short of the CDR3 end, and the missing part is taken from the germline J gene. This rearrangement joins TRBV7-2 to TRBJ2-3; TRBD1 matches at 10 bases. The CDR3 covers 15 residues. From germline, CDR1 is SGHTA and CDR2 FQGNSA. CDR3 sequence reads: CASSRGTGVMETQYF. The sequenced CDR3 bases are TGTGCCAGCAGTCGCGGGACAGGGGTGATGGAGACG.

Worth noting for this clone: The read ends 3 residues shy of where the CDR3 ends; the end is completed using the germline J gene. V and J are TRBV18 and TRBJ2-2, with 13 bases fitting TRBD2. The CDR3 has 17 amino acids. Per the germline V gene, CDR1 is KGHSH and CDR2 is LQKENI. V dropped 3 bases and J dropped 4; count of bases not matched to a gene: 5. This chain's CDR3 is CASSPSRTSGSTGELFF. The CDR3 bases that were read are TGTGCCAGCTCACCTTCTAGGACTAGCGGGAGCACCGGGGAG.

About this clone: The read is 3 residues too short to cover the CDR3 end, so that end is filled in from the germline J gene. The rearrangement joins TRBV20-1 to TRBJ2-5; D might be TRBD2 (7 bases). V was cut by 0 bases and J by 5 bases, with 13 bases left in between. The CDR3 loop spans 14 amino acids. Germline CDR1 reads DFQATT; CDR2 reads SNEGSKA (reference sequence). The chain's CDR3 is CSAREGGGRETQYF. The CDR3 bases that were read are TGCAGTGCTAGAGAGGGGGGGGGCCGGGAGACC.

In the case of this clone: The read ends 3 residues before the CDR3 terminus; that terminus is restored from the germline J gene. The J gene is TRBJ2-7, the V gene TRBV11-1; the D gene is possibly TRBD2 (6 bases). Germline CDR1 SGHAT, CDR2 FQDESV (reference sequence). The CDR3 spans 15 residues. Deletions cut 5 bases from V and 2 bases from J, with 16 bases between. The CDR3 region is CASSLQPSGAYEQYF. The sequenced part of the CDR3 DNA is TGTGCCAGCAGCCTTCAACCGTCGGGGGCCTACGAG.

As to this clone: The missing CDR3 end, 3 residues past where the read stops, is filled in from the germline J gene. The chain couples TRBV5-5 to TRBJ2-3; weak D call: TRBD2 (5 bases). Germline values: CDR1 SGHKS, CDR2 YYEKEE (reference sequence). V lost 5 bases and J lost 7, with 11 bases in between. The CDR3 is made up of 12 amino acids. CDR3 loop: CASSTGENTQYF. The CDR3 bases that were read are TGTGCCAGCAGTACCGGGGAGAATACG.

Comment on this clone: From the germline J gene comes the end of the CDR3, since the read stops 3 residues before it. The chain links TRBV20-1 to TRBJ2-7; 11 bases agree with TRBD1. Germline trimming cut 1 base from V and 6 bases from J; bases unmatched to any gene: 11. CDR1 and CDR2 from the germline V gene are DFQATT and SNEGSKA (reference sequence). CDR3 size: 16 residues. CDR3 amino acids: CSARVHTGTGGAEQYF. The sequenced part of the CDR3 DNA is TGCAGTGCTAGAGTTCATACGGGGACAGGGGGAGCCGAG.

Regarding this clone: The sequence runs out 3 residues before the end of the CDR3; the remainder is reconstructed from the germline J gene. The genes are TRBV7-6 and TRBJ1-1, with TRBD1 identical over 8 bases. Germline-derived CDR1 and CDR2 are SGHVS and FNYEAQ. The CDR3 runs 14 residues. V lost 2 bases, J lost 6 bases, and 5 bases stayed unmatched. CDR3 sequence reads: CASSLQGASAEAFF. The CDR3 DNA, read in part, is TGTGCCAGCAGCTTACAGGGGGCGTCTGCTGAA.